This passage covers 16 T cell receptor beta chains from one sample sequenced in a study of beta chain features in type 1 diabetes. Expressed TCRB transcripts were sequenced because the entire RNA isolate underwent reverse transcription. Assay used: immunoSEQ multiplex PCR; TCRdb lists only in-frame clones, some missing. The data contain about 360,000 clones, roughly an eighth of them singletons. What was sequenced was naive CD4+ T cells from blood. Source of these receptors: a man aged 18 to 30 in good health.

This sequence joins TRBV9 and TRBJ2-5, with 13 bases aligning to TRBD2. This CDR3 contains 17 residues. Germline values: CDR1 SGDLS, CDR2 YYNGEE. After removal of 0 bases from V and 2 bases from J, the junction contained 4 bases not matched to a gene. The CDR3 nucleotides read TGTGCCAGCAGCGTAGGGACTAGCGGGAGTGGGCAAGAGACCCAGTACTTC. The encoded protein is CASSVGTSGSGQETQYF.

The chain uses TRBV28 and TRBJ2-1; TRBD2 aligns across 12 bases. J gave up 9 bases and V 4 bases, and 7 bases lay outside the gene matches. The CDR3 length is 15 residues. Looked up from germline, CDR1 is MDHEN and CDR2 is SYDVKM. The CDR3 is CASSSSSGGEPEQFF. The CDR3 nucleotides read TGTGCCAGCAGTTCCTCTAGCGGGGGGGAACCTGAGCAGTTCTTC.

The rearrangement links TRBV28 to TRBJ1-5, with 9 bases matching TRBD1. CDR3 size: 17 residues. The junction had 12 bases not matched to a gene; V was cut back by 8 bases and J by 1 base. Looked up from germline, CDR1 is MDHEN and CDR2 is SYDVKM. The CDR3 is CASRGDRVYRSNQPQHF. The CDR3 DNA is TGTGCCAGCCGGGGGGACAGGGTTTATCGGAGCAATCAGCCCCAGCATTTT. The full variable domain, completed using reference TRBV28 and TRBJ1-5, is DVKVTQSSRYLVKRTGEKVFLECVQDMDHENMFWYRQDPGLGLRLIYFSYDVKMKEKGDIPEGYSVSREKKERFSLILESASTNQTSMYLCASRGDRVYRSNQPQHFGDGTRLSIL.

The CDR3 protein is CASSQDGGARIAYEQYF. CDR3 sequence (DNA): TGTGCCAGCAGCCAAGACGGGGGGGCCAGGATCGCCTACGAGCAGTACTTC. V and J are TRBV14 and TRBJ2-7, with TRBD2 matching over 8 bases. The germline gives CDR1 SGHDN, CDR2 FVKESK. The CDR3 contains 17 residues. The ends lost 0 bases at V and 2 bases at J; junction bases unmatched: 9.

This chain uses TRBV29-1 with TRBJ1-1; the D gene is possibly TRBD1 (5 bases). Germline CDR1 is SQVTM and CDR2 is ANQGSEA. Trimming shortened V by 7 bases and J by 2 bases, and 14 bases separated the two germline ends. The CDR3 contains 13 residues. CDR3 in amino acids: CSGTSQVNTEAFF. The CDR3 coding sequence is TGCAGCGGGACAAGCCAGGTTAACACTGAAGCTTTCTTT.

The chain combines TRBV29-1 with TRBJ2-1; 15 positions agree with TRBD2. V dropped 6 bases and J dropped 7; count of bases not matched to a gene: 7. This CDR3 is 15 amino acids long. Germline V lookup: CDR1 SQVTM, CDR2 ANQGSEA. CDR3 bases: TGCAGCGTCAAATCCGGGACTAGCGGGAGGAATGAGCAGTTCTTC. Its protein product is CSVKSGTSGRNEQFF.

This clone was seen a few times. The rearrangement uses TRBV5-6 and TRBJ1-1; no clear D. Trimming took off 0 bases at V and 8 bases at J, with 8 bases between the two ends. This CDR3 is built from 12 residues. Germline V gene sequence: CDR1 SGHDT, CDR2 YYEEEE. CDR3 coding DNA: TGTGCCAGCAGCTTGGCCGTGGGCGAAGCTTTCTTT. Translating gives CASSLAVGEAFF.

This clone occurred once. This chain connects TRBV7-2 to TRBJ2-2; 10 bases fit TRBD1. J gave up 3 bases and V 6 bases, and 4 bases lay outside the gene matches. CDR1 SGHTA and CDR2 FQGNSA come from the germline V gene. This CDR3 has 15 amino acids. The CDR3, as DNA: TGTGCCAGCAGGGAGACAGGGGGCCACACCGGGGAGCTGTTTTTT. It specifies CASRETGGHTGELFF.

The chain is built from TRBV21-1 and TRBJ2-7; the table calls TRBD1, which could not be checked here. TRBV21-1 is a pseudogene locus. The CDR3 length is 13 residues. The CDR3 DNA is TGTGCCAGCAGCATATACAGGGCCTACGAGCAGTACTTC. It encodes CASSIYRAYEQYF.

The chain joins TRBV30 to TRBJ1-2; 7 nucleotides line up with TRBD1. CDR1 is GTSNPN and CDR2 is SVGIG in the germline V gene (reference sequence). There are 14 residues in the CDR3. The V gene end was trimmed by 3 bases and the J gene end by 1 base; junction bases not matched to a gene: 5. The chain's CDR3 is CAWSPDRLNYGYTF. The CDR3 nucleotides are TGTGCCTGGAGCCCGGACAGGCTTAACTATGGCTACACCTTC.

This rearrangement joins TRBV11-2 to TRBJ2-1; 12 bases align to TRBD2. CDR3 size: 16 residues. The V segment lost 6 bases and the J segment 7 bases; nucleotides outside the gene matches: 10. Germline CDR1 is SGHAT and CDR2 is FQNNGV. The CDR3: CASRSLAGGPQNEQFF. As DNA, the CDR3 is TGTGCCAGCAGATCCCTAGCGGGAGGGCCTCAGAATGAGCAGTTCTTC.

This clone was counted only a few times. The CDR3 loop is CASSPSSRGLNTEAFF. CDR3 sequence (DNA): TGTGCCAGCAGCCCAAGCAGCAGGGGCCTGAACACTGAAGCTTTCTTT. The chain recombines TRBV7-2 with TRBJ1-1; weak D call: TRBD1 (6 bases). V dropped 5 bases and J dropped 0 bases, with 16 bases sitting between them. The germline gives CDR1 SGHTA, CDR2 FQGNSA. The CDR3 has 16 residues.

The chain's CDR3 is CASTGDSSSGANVLTF. Here the CDR3 DNA reads TGCGCCAGCACGGGGGACAGTTCCTCTGGGGCCAACGTCCTGACTTTC. The chain links TRBV5-1 to TRBJ2-6, with a weak D call TRBD1 (7 bases). Per germline, CDR1 SGHRS and CDR2 YFSETQ. This CDR3 region has 16 residues. V was cut by 6 bases and J by 0 bases, with 13 bases left in between. Drawing the rest from reference TRBV5-1 and TRBJ2-6, the complete variable domain is KAGVTQTPRYLIKTRGQQVTLSCSPISGHRSVSWYQQTPGQGLQFLFEYFSETQRNKGNFPGRFSGRQFSNSRSEMNVSTLELGDSALYLCASTGDSSSGANVLTFGAGSRLTVL.

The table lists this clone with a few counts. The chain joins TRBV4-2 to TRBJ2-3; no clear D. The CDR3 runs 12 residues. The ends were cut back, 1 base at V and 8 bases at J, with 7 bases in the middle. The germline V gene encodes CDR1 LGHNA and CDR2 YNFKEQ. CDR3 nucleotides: TGTGCCAGCAGCCAAGTGGAGCGTACGCAGTATTTT. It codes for CASSQVERTQYF.

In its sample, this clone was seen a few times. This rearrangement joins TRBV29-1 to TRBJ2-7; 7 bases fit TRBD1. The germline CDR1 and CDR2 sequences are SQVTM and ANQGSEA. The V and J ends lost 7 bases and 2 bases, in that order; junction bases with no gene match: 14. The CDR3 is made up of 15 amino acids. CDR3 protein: CSAEGWTGGTYEQYF. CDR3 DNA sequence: TGCAGCGCCGAAGGTTGGACAGGTGGAACCTACGAGCAGTACTTC.

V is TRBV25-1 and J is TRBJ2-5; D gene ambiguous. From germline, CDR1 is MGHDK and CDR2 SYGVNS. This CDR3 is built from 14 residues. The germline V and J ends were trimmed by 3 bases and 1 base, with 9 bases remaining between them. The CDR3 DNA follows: TGTGCCAGCAGTGATGACACGGCCCAAGAGACCCAGTACTTC. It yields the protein CASSDDTAQETQYF.